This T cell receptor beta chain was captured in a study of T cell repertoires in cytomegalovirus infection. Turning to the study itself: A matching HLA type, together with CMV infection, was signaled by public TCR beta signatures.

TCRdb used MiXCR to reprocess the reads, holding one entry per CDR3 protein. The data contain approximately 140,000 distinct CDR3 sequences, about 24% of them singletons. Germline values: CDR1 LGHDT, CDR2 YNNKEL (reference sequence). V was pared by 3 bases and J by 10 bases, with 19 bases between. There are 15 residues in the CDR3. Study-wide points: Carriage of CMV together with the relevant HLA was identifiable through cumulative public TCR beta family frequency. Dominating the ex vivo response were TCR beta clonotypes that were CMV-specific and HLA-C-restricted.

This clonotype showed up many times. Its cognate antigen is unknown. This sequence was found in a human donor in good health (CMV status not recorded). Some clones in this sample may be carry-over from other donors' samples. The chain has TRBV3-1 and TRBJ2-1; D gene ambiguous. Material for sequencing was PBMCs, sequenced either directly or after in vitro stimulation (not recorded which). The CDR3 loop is CASSHPTGPTGEQFF. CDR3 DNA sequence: TGTGCCAGCAGCCACCCAACGGGTCCGACTGGGGAGCAGTTCTTC.